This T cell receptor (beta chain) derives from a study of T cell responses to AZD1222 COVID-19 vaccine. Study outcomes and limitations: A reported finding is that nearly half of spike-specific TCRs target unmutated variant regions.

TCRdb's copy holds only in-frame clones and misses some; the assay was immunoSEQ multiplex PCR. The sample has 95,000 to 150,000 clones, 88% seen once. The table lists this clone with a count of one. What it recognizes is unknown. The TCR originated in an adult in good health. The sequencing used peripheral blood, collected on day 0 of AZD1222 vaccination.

CDR3 nucleotide sequence: TGTGCCAGCAGCAGTCGGACAGGGCCCCGAGAAGCTTTCTTT. Encoded protein: CASSSRTGPREAFF. This chain joins TRBV13 and TRBJ1-1; 8 bases fit TRBD1. CDR1 is PRHDT, CDR2 FYEKMQ, per germline (reference sequence). The CDR3 sequence is 14 residues long. The trim removed 5 bases at V and 8 bases at J, leaving 10 bases unmatched.